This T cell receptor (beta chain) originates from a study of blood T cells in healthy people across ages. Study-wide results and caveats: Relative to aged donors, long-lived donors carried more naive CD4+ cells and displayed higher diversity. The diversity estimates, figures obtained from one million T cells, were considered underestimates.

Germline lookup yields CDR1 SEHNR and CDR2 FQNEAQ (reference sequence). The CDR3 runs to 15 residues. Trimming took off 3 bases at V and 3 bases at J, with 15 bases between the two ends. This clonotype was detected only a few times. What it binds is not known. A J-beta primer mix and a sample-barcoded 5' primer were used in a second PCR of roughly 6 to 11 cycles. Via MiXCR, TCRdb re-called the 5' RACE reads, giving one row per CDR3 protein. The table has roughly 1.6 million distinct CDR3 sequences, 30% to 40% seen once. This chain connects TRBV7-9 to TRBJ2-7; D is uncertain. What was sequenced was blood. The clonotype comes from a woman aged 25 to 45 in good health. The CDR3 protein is CASSFGRHGGYEQYF. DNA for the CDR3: TGTGCCAGCAGCTTCGGTCGCCACGGCGGCTACGAGCAGTACTTC.